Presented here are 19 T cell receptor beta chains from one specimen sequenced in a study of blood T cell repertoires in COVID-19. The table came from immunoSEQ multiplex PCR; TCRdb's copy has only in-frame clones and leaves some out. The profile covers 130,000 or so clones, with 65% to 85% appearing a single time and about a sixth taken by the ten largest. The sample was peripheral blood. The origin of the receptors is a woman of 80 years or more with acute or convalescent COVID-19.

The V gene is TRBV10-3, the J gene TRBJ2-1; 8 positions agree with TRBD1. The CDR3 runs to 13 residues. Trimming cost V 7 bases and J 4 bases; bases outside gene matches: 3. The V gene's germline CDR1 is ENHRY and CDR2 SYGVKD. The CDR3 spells CAIKDRAYNEQFF. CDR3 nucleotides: TGTGCCATCAAGGACAGGGCATACAATGAGCAGTTCTTC.

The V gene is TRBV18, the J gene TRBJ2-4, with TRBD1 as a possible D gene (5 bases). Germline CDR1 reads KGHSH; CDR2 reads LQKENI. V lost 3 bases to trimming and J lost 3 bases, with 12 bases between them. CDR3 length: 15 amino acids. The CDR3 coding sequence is TGTGCCAGCTCACCGGATACAGGACACAAAAACATTCAGTACTTC. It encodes CASSPDTGHKNIQYF. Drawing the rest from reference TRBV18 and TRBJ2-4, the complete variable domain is NAGVMQNPRHLVRRRGQEARLRCSPMKGHSHVYWYRQLPEEGLKFMVYLQKENIIDESGMPKERFSAEFPKEGPSILRIQQVVRGDSAAYFCASSPDTGHKNIQYFGAGTRLSVL.

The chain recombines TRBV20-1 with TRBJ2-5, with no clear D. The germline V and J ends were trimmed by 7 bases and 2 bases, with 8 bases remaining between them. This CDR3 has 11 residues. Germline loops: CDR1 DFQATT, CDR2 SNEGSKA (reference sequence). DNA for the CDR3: TGCAGTGGATCAGTACAAGAGACCCAGTACTTC. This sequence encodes CSGSVQETQYF.

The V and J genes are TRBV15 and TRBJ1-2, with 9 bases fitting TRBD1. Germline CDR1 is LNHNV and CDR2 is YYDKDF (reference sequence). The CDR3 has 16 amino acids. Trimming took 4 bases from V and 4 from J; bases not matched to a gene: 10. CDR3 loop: CATSIPPGTGTYGYTF. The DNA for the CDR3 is TGTGCCACCAGCATCCCCCCCGGGACAGGGACCTATGGCTACACCTTC. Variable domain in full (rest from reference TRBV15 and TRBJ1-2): DAMVIQNPRYQVTQFGKPVTLSCSQTLNHNVMYWYQQKSSQAPKLLFHYYDKDFNNEADTPDNFQSRRPNTSFCFLDIRSPGLGDTAMYLCATSIPPGTGTYGYTFGSGTRLTVV.

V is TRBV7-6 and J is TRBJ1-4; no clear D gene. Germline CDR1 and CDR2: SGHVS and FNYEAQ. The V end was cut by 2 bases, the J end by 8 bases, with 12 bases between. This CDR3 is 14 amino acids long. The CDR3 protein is CASSLQALGEKLFF. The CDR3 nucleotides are TGTGCCAGCAGCTTACAGGCTTTGGGCGAAAAACTGTTTTTT.

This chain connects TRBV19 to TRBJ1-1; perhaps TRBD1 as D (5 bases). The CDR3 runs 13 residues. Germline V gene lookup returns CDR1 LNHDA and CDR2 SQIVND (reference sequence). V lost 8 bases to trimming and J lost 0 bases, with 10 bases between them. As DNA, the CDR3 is TGTGCCAGTGAAGGGGTTATGAACACTGAAGCTTTCTTT. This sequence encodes CASEGVMNTEAFF.

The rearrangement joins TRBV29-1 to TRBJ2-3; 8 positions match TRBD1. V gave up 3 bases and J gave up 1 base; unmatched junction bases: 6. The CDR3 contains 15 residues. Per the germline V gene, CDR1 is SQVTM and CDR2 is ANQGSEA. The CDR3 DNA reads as TGCAGCGTTGACGCAGGGGGCGCGGGCACAGATACGCAGTATTTT. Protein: CSVDAGGAGTDTQYF.

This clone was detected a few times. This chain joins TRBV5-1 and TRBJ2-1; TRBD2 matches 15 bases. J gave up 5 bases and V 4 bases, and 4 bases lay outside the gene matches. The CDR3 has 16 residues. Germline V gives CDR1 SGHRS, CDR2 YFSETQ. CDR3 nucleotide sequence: TGCGCCAGCAGCCCTCGGACTAGCGGGGGGGACAATGAGCAGTTCTTC. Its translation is CASSPRTSGGDNEQFF.

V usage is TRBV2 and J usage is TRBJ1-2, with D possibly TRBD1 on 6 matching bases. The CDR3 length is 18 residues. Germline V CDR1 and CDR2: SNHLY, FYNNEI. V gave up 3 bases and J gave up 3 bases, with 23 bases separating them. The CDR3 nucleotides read TGTGCCAGCAGTGACCCCCTCGTTGGACAGCGCAAACACTATGGCTACACCTTC. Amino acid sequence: CASSDPLVGQRKHYGYTF.

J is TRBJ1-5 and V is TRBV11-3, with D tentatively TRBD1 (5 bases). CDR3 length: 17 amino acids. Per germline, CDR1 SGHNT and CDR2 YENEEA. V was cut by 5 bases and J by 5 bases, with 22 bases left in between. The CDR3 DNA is TGTGCCAGCAGCAATATCAAATTGGGGGGGAAGTATCAGCCCCAGCATTTT. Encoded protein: CASSNIKLGGKYQPQHF.

The CDR3 nucleotides are TGTGCCAGCAGGAAACCGGACAGGGGAGACGCCTACAATGAGCAGTTCTTC. As protein: CASRKPDRGDAYNEQFF. This chain links TRBV21-1 with TRBJ2-1; the table's TRBD1 call for D was not verified on the DNA. TRBV21-1 is a recognized pseudogene. The CDR3 has 17 residues.

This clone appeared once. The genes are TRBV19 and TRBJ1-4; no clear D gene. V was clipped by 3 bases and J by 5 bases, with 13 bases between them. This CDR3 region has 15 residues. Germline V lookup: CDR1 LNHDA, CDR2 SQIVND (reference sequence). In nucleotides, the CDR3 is TGTGCCAGTAGTATTCGCCAGAGCGGAAATGAAAAACTGTTTTTT. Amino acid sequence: CASSIRQSGNEKLFF.

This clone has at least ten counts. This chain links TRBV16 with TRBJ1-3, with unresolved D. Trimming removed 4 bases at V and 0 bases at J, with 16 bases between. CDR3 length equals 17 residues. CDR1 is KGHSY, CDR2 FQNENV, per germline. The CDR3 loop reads CASSPSRPSTSGNTIYF. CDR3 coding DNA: TGTGCCAGCAGCCCCAGTCGCCCTAGTACCTCTGGAAACACCATATATTTT.

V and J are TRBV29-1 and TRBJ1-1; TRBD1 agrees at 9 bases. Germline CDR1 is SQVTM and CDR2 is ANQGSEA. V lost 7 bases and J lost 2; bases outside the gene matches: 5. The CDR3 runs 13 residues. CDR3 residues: CSGEQGANTEAFF. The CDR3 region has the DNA TGCAGCGGGGAACAGGGGGCAAACACTGAAGCTTTCTTT.

For the CDR3, the DNA is TGTGCCAGCAGTTTATGGGGACAGCTGAATTCACCCCTCCACTTT. Its translation: CASSLWGQLNSPLHF. The rearrangement uses TRBV27 and TRBJ1-6, with TRBD1 matching over 7 bases. Germline V gene sequence: CDR1 MNHEY, CDR2 SMNVEV (reference sequence). CDR3 length: 15 residues. V was clipped by 1 base and J by 7 bases; unmatched bases: 4.

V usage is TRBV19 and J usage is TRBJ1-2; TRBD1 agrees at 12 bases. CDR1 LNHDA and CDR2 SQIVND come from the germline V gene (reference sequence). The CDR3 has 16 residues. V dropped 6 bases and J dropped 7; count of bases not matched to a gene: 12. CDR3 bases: TGTGCCAGTAGCCCCGGGACAGGGGGCACTCTTGGTGGCTACACCTTC. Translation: CASSPGTGGTLGGYTF.

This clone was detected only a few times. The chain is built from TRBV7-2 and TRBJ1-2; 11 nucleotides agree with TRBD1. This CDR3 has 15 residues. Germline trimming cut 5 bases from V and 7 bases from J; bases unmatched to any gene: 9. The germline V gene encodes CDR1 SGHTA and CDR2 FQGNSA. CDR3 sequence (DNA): TGTGCCAGCAGCCTACACGGGACAGGGGGAAGTGGCTACACCTTC. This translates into CASSLHGTGGSGYTF.

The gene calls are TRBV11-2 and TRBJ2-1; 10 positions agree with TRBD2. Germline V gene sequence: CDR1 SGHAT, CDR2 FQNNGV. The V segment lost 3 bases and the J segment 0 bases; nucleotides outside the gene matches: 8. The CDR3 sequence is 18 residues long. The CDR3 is CASSFSASGSASYNEQFF. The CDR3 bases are TGTGCCAGCAGCTTCTCGGCTAGCGGGAGCGCCTCCTACAATGAGCAGTTCTTC.

CDR3 sequence (DNA): TGTGCCAGCAGCTTAGTTCGCAGGGAGTGGAGGGATAGCTTATATGGCTACACCTTC. Encoded protein: CASSLVRREWRDSLYGYTF. J is TRBJ1-2 and V is TRBV7-9, with D maybe TRBD1 (5 bases). Germline lookup yields CDR1 SEHNR and CDR2 FQNEAQ (reference sequence). V was pared by 1 base and J by 5 bases, with 26 bases between. The CDR3 has 19 residues.